The TCR beta chain described here comes from a study of blood T cell repertoires in COVID-19. At the level of the study: Collection of acute and convalescent COVID-19 samples took place in the United States, Italy and Spain.

In regard to this clone: A read error may account for a junction end that differs from germline.

In the original analysis: Nucleated cell counts were estimated from reference gene primer amplification. TCRdb keeps only in-frame clones here, not all; method: immunoSEQ multiplex PCR. V, J and clone size are those of that table, while D and trimming were read from the DNA. The data contain approximately 340,000 clones, roughly 90% of them singletons. The CDR3 has 13 residues. Looked up from germline, CDR1 is LGHDT and CDR2 is YNNKEL (reference sequence). The chain uses TRBV3-1 (or the pseudogene TRBV3-2) and TRBJ2-1; 7 bases fit TRBD1. The source is a man aged 25-45 years with COVID-19, enrolled during active disease. Sequenced input: peripheral blood. The CDR3 DNA is TGTGCCAGCAGCCAGTTACGGACAGGAATAAGGCTCTTC. Translated: CASSQLRTGIRLF.